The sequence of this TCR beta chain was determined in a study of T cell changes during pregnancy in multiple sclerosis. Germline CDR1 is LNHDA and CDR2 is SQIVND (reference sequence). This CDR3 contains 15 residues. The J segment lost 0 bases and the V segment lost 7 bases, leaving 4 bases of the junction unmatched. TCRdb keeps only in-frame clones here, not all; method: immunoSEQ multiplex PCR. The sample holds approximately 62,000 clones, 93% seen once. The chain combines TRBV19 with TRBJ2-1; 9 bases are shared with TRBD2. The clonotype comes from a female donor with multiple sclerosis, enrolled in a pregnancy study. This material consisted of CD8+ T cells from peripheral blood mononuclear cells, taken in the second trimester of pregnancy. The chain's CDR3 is CASTRGGSSYNEQFF. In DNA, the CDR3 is TGTGCCAGTACGCGGGGGGGGAGCTCCTACAATGAGCAGTTCTTC.